The T cell receptor beta chain under discussion was sequenced for a study of Graves' ophthalmopathy and Graves' hyperthyroidism. The CDR3 is made up of 15 amino acids. Trimming took 5 bases from V and 1 from J, leaving 12 bases between them. Germline V gene lookup returns CDR1 LNHDA and CDR2 SQIVND (reference sequence). Stable hyperthyroidism meant no progression to ophthalmopathy within 18 months of follow-up. Amplification targeted the TCR beta CDR3 regions, with RNA transcripts as the source material. The first round was an RT-PCR with HTBI primers, and the second round was a multiplex PCR. MiXCR, applied by TCRdb to the multiplex PCR reads, yields one record per CDR3 protein. This table has 500,000 to 700,000 distinct CDR3 sequences, 20% to 25% appearing once.

This sequence originates from a woman aged 18-29 years with stable Graves' hyperthyroidism. Some clones in this sample may be carry-over from other donors' samples. The sample consisted of peripheral blood. This chain uses TRBV19 with TRBJ1-3, with D tentatively TRBD1 (6 bases). The CDR3 nucleotides read TGTGCCAGTAGTCATCGGACAGCGTCTGGAAACACCATATATTTT. Protein: CASSHRTASGNTIYF.